What follows is one T cell receptor (beta chain) and its context. The target antigen is unknown. TCRdb re-derived calls from the RACE reads in MiXCR, one entry per CDR3 protein. In the table there are roughly 50,000 distinct CDR3 sequences, 9.5% to 10% of which are singletons. This sample is drawn from a study of human T cells and chemical hapten exposure. Study findings and constraints: Sensitizing to DPC left TCRs with a frequency above 1 in 1000 unaltered.

As for time point: pre-sensitization, week 0. The treatment: therapeutic diphenylcyclopropenone sensitization with weekly scalp DPC. Germline V CDR1 and CDR2: SGHTA, FQGNSA. The CDR3 runs 14 residues. Trimming removed 6 bases at V and 0 bases at J, with 8 bases between. Sequenced here: whole blood, sampled in connection with sensitization to the hapten diphenylcyclopropenone (DPC). This TCR was sampled from a man aged 40-50 years with alopecia areata. Some clones in this sample may be carry-over from other donors' samples. The J gene is TRBJ2-2, the V gene TRBV7-2, with D unresolved. The CDR3 nucleotides are TGTGCCAGCAGGGCGAACGCGAACACCGGGGAGCTGTTTTTT. This sequence encodes CASRANANTGELFF.